The 5 T cell receptor beta chains below were found in one sample sequenced in a study of blood T cell repertoires in COVID-19. Sequencing was performed with immunoSEQ multiplex PCR; in TCRdb, only in-frame clones are kept and a portion is missing. The sample consists of under 250,000 clones, 85% of them appearing once. What was sequenced was peripheral blood. The source is a man between 45 and 60 years old with COVID-19, enrolled during active disease.

This clone appeared once. The rearrangement joins TRBV3-1 (or the pseudogene TRBV3-2) to TRBJ1-4, with D possibly TRBD1 on 6 matching bases. Deletions cut 6 bases from V and 0 bases from J, with 11 bases between. Germline lookup yields CDR1 LGHDT and CDR2 YNNKEL (reference sequence). The CDR3 runs 15 residues. The CDR3 here is CASRKQGTTNEKLFF. CDR3 sequence (DNA): TGTGCCAGCAGAAAACAGGGCACAACTAATGAAAAACTGTTTTTT.

The chain couples TRBV30 to TRBJ2-1, with unresolved D. Germline assignment: CDR1 GTSNPN and CDR2 SVGIG (reference sequence). The CDR3 is 15 amino acids. V shed 3 bases and J shed 7 bases, with 19 bases lying between them. CDR3 coding DNA: TGTGCCTGGAGACTACGGTTTGGTACCATTAATGAGCAGTTCTTC. Translated: CAWRLRFGTINEQFF. Combining the CDR3 with reference TRBV30 and TRBJ2-1 gives the whole variable domain SQTIHQWPATLVQPVGSPLSLECTVEGTSNPNLYWYRQAAGRGLQLLFYSVGIGQISSEVPQNLSASRPQDRQFILSSKKLLLSDSGFYLCAWRLRFGTINEQFFGPGTRLTVL.

This clone appeared once. This chain connects TRBV19 to TRBJ1-6; 11 nucleotides match TRBD1. V lost 10 bases to trimming and J lost 5 bases; unmatched junction nucleotides: 7. Germline V CDR1 and CDR2: LNHDA, SQIVND (reference sequence). The CDR3 spans 15 residues. This CDR3 is CATTPGQGDNSPLHF. The CDR3 region has the DNA TGTGCCACCACCCCGGGACAGGGGGATAATTCACCCCTCCACTTT.

V usage is TRBV5-1 and J usage is TRBJ1-6, with D tentatively TRBD1 (5 bases). This CDR3 comprises 13 residues. V dropped 0 bases and J dropped 9 bases, with 7 bases sitting between them. Germline V CDR1 and CDR2: SGHRS, YFSETQ. The CDR3 loop reads CASSLGQFSPLHF. CDR3 bases: TGCGCCAGCAGCTTGGGACAGTTTTCACCCCTCCACTTT.

This chain uses TRBV29-1 with TRBJ1-1; TRBD1 might be the D (5 bases). Trimming cost V 0 bases and J 11 bases, with 13 bases left between them. CDR1 and CDR2 (germline): SQVTM, ANQGSEA. The CDR3 spans 12 residues. The CDR3 coding sequence is TGCAGCGTTGAAGACTCCCGACCAGGGGCTTTCTTT. It codes for CSVEDSRPGAFF.